The 14 T cell receptor beta chains below were found in one sample sequenced in a study of control samples from healthy donors and cancer patients. The protocol was immunoSEQ multiplex PCR, while the TCRdb copy is restricted to in-frame clones and leaves out a portion. Counted here are approximately 99,000 clones, approximately 80% occurring once; the ten biggest clones make up around 6.6%. The sample was blood. The origin of the receptors is a man younger than 35 in good health.

V usage is TRBV27 and J usage is TRBJ2-7; D gene uncertain. V was trimmed by 2 bases and J by 2 bases, leaving 10 bases between them. The CDR3 contains 14 residues. Germline loops: CDR1 MNHEY, CDR2 SMNVEV (reference sequence). The CDR3 loop reads CASSLRAETYEQYV. In DNA, the CDR3 is TGTGCCAGCAGTTTAAGGGCAGAGACCTACGAGCAGTACGTC.

J is TRBJ2-7 and V is TRBV11-2; no reliable D call. The germline CDR1 and CDR2 sequences are SGHAT and FQNNGV. The CDR3 length is 14 residues. With 0 bases removed from V and 1 base from J, the gap between germline ends came to 7 bases. In DNA form, the CDR3 reads TGTGCCAGCAGCTTAGAGGGGTCTTCCTACGAGCAGTACTTC. It encodes CASSLEGSSYEQYF.

This sequence joins TRBV12-1 and TRBJ2-4; the table's D call TRBD1 went unverified against the DNA. TRBV12-1 is a pseudogene. The CDR3 loop spans 18 amino acids. The CDR3 reads CASITPGTGERTKNIQYF. In DNA, the CDR3 is TGTGCCAGCATCACCCCCGGGACAGGGGAGAGGACCAAAAACATTCAGTACTTC.

This rearrangement joins TRBV28 to TRBJ1-6, with D unclear. Germline CDR1 reads MDHEN; CDR2 reads SYDVKM. V lost 6 bases and J 7 bases, leaving 10 bases between the germline ends. The CDR3 loop spans 13 amino acids. CDR3 sequence: CASRRGDNSPLHF. The CDR3 DNA reads TGTGCCAGCAGGAGAGGTGACAATTCACCCCTCCACTTT. The full variable domain, its missing parts supplied by reference TRBV28 and TRBJ1-6, is DVKVTQSSRYLVKRTGEKVFLECVQDMDHENMFWYRQDPGLGLRLIYFSYDVKMKEKGDIPEGYSVSREKKERFSLILESASTNQTSMYLCASRRGDNSPLHFGNGTRLTVT.

This chain uses TRBV11-2 with TRBJ1-2; 8 nucleotides align to TRBD1. This CDR3 has 15 residues. V lost 1 base to trimming and J lost 7 bases; unmatched junction nucleotides: 8. The germline CDR1 and CDR2 sequences are SGHAT and FQNNGV. The DNA of the CDR3 is TGTGCCAGCAGCTTAGCCCGGACAGGGACCTTTGGCTACACCTTC. Translation gives CASSLARTGTFGYTF. The full variable domain, its missing parts supplied by reference TRBV11-2 and TRBJ1-2, is EAGVAQSPRYKIIEKRQSVAFWCNPISGHATLYWYQQILGQGPKLLIQFQNNGVVDDSQLPKDRFSAERLKGVDSTLKIQPAKLEDSAVYLCASSLARTGTFGYTFGSGTRLTVV.

The chain uses TRBV4-2 and TRBJ1-2, with 8 bases identical to TRBD1. Unmatched junction bases numbered 7, after V lost 3 bases and J lost 4 bases. In germline, CDR1 is LGHNA, CDR2 YNFKEQ. CDR3 size: 15 residues. CDR3 sequence reads: CASSQYVTGAYGYTF. The CDR3 DNA sequence: TGTGCCAGCAGCCAGTATGTGACAGGGGCCTATGGCTACACCTTC.

This chain uses TRBV11-1 with TRBJ1-1, with D possibly TRBD1 on 6 matching bases. This CDR3 contains 15 residues. V was clipped by 5 bases and J by 7 bases, with 20 bases between them. Per germline, CDR1 SGHAT and CDR2 FQDESV (reference sequence). The CDR3 here is CASSLYGTRNGEAFF. CDR3 DNA: TGTGCCAGCAGCCTTTACGGGACACGGAATGGTGAAGCTTTCTTT.

The sample holds a few counts of this clone. The chain carries TRBV2 and TRBJ1-5; D remains unclear. Germline lookup yields CDR1 SNHLY and CDR2 FYNNEI. The V and J ends lost 8 bases and 2 bases respectively, with 10 bases between them. The CDR3 runs to 13 residues. CDR3 sequence (DNA): TGTGCCAGCCTCCTCGGTGGCAATCAGCCCCAGCATTTT. This sequence encodes CASLLGGNQPQHF. Filled out from reference TRBV2 and TRBJ1-5, the complete variable domain reads EPEVTQTPSHQVTQMGQEVILRCVPISNHLYFYWYRQILGQKVEFLVSFYNNEISEKSEIFDDQFSVERPDGSNFTLKIRSTKLEDSAMYFCASLLGGNQPQHFGDGTRLSIL.

The chain couples TRBV7-6 to TRBJ2-1, with TRBD2 matching 8 bases. The junction had 5 bases not matched to a gene; V was cut back by 2 bases and J by 5 bases. The CDR3 length is 15 residues. Germline values: CDR1 SGHVS, CDR2 FNYEAQ. CDR3 residues: CASSLRGAGDNEQFF. The CDR3 nucleotides read TGTGCCAGCAGCTTAAGGGGAGCGGGGGACAATGAGCAGTTCTTC. Complete variable domain (other parts from reference TRBV7-6 and TRBJ2-1): GAGVSQSPRYKVTKRGQDVALRCDPISGHVSLYWYRQALGQGPEFLTYFNYEAQQDKSGLPNDRFSAERPEGSISTLTIQRTEQRDSAMYRCASSLRGAGDNEQFFGPGTRLTVL.

The chain is built from TRBV2 and TRBJ2-3; TRBD2 is a possible D gene (5 bases). Trimming took 6 bases from V and 1 from J, leaving 5 bases between them. The CDR3 length is 12 residues. Looked up from germline, CDR1 is SNHLY and CDR2 is FYNNEI. CDR3 sequence reads: CASRRGTDTQYF. In DNA form, the CDR3 reads TGTGCCAGCAGGAGGGGCACAGATACGCAGTATTTT.

This rearrangement joins TRBV6-5 to TRBJ1-2, with D unresolved. Trimming stripped 2 bases from V and 0 bases from J, with 10 bases between. Germline values: CDR1 MNHEY, CDR2 SVGAGI. The CDR3 contains 15 residues. DNA of the CDR3: TGTGCCAGCAGTTACGGAGCAGACCCTAACTATGGCTACACCTTC. This gives the protein CASSYGADPNYGYTF.

The chain recombines TRBV6-2 or TRBV6-3 with TRBJ1-6; TRBD1 aligns across 9 bases. The CDR3 totals 16 residues. The trim removed 2 bases at V and 5 bases at J, leaving 4 bases unmatched. The germline gives CDR1 MNHEY, CDR2 SVGEGT. The CDR3 loop reads CASSYKGQGDNSPLHF. The CDR3 DNA is TGTGCCAGCAGTTACAAGGGACAGGGAGATAATTCACCCCTCCACTTT.

The chain has TRBV2 and TRBJ2-1, with a tentative D call TRBD2 (5 bases). The ends were cut back, 6 bases at V and 13 bases at J, with 19 bases in the middle. Germline-derived CDR1 and CDR2 are SNHLY and FYNNEI. This CDR3 comprises 13 residues. The CDR3 reads CASSLRDSSTQFF. The CDR3 bases are TGTGCCAGCAGCCTCCGGGATAGTTCAACCCAGTTCTTC.

The CDR3 here is CASSLATGLGSTDTQYF. As DNA, the CDR3 is TGTGCCAGCAGCTTAGCGACAGGGTTAGGGAGCACAGATACGCAGTATTTT. J is TRBJ2-3 and V is TRBV7-9, with 7 bases that match TRBD1. The CDR3 spans 17 residues. Unmatched junction bases numbered 6, after V lost 0 bases and J lost 0 bases. Germline V gene sequence: CDR1 SEHNR, CDR2 FQNEAQ (reference sequence).